Below, 25 T cell receptor beta chains from the same sample are listed, as sequenced in a study of post-analysis software for immune sequencing data. Study results and limitations: With TRBV5-6, TRBV5-1 and TRBV20-1 included, about 5 TRBV segments were more frequent in patients than in controls.

For these TCRs, the target antigens are not known. The authors incorporated unique molecular identifiers into the TCR beta cDNA libraries. From the PCR reads, TCRdb called clonotypes with MiXCR, one entry per CDR3 protein. The sample holds hundreds of thousands of distinct CDR3 sequences, roughly 45% seen once. Sequencing was carried out using blood. The receptors stem from a girl aged 5 to 17 with multiple sclerosis.

The V gene is TRBV24-1, the J gene TRBJ2-2, with D possibly being TRBD1 (7 bases). The V gene lost 1 base and the J gene lost 5 bases, with 19 bases spanning the gap. CDR3 length: 18 residues. Looked up from germline, CDR1 is KGHDR and CDR2 is SFDVKD. Here the CDR3 reads CATSDFGLATGRTGELFF. The CDR3 DNA sequence: TGTGCCACCAGTGATTTCGGTCTAGCGACAGGGAGGACCGGGGAGCTGTTTTTT.

This clonotype was detected a few times. The chain has TRBV6-2 or TRBV6-3 and TRBJ2-3; 10 bases are shared with TRBD2. The J segment lost 0 bases and the V segment lost 6 bases, leaving 3 bases of the junction unmatched. Germline V gives CDR1 MNHEY, CDR2 SVGEGT. The CDR3 has 15 amino acids. The CDR3 region has the DNA TGTGCCAGCAGAGAACTAGCGGGAAGCACAGATACGCAGTATTTT. Translating gives CASRELAGSTDTQYF.

This clonotype was seen a few times. The chain couples TRBV5-1 to TRBJ2-3; 9 bases are shared with TRBD1. Germline lookup yields CDR1 SGHRS and CDR2 YFSETQ. The CDR3 consists of 15 residues. Germline trimming cut 4 bases from V and 0 bases from J; bases unmatched to any gene: 3. The CDR3 spells CASSIQGASTDTQYF. The CDR3 DNA reads as TGCGCCAGCAGCATACAGGGGGCGAGCACAGATACGCAGTATTTT.

This clonotype was seen just once. The chain has TRBV20-1 and TRBJ2-5; 8 nucleotides match TRBD2. V was clipped by 5 bases and J by 5 bases; unmatched bases: 16. The CDR3 loop spans 16 amino acids. Germline CDR1 is DFQATT and CDR2 is SNEGSKA (reference sequence). The CDR3 DNA sequence: TGCAGTGCTGGATCCGGAGCGGGAGTTGTGTGGGAGACCCAGTACTTC. It yields the protein CSAGSGAGVVWETQYF.

V gene TRBV28 combines with J gene TRBJ1-4, with 7 bases aligning to TRBD1. V dropped 6 bases and J dropped 5; count of bases not matched to a gene: 6. This CDR3 comprises 14 residues. From germline, CDR1 is MDHEN and CDR2 SYDVKM. CDR3 residues: CASRTGTENEKLFF. In nucleotides, the CDR3 is TGTGCCAGCAGGACTGGGACAGAGAATGAAAAACTGTTTTTT.

The chain couples TRBV27 to TRBJ1-2, with D possibly TRBD1 on 6 matching bases. Trimming removed 6 bases at V and 4 bases at J, with 21 bases between. Germline V gives CDR1 MNHEY, CDR2 SMNVEV (reference sequence). The CDR3 sequence is 16 residues long. The CDR3 coding sequence is TGTGCCAGCAGCCCTATACAGGGAACAGAGCGCTATGGCTACACCTTC. Protein: CASSPIQGTERYGYTF.

This clonotype has only one observation. The CDR3 loop is CASSDSGRFGDTQYF. For the CDR3, the DNA is TGTGCCAGCAGCGATAGCGGGAGGTTCGGAGATACGCAGTATTTT. The rearrangement uses TRBV7-9 and TRBJ2-3; 10 positions agree with TRBD2. Germline CDR1 is SEHNR and CDR2 is FQNEAQ (reference sequence). The V segment lost 5 bases and the J segment 5 bases; nucleotides outside the gene matches: 7. The CDR3 is 15 residues long.

This chain joins TRBV5-6 and TRBJ1-1, with D unclear. CDR1 is SGHDT and CDR2 is YYEEEE in the germline V gene. CDR3 length: 15 amino acids. V lost 2 bases to trimming and J lost 0 bases, with 11 bases between them. Here the CDR3 reads CASSFWVGLNTEAFF. The DNA for the CDR3 is TGTGCCAGCAGCTTTTGGGTTGGCCTGAACACTGAAGCTTTCTTT. The full variable domain, its missing parts supplied by reference TRBV5-6 and TRBJ1-1, is DAGVTQSPTHLIKTRGQQVTLRCSPKSGHDTVSWYQQALGQGPQFIFQYYEEEERQRGNFPDRFSGHQFPNYSSELNVNALLLGDSALYLCASSFWVGLNTEAFFGQGTRLTVV.

This clonotype has only one observation. The rearrangement joins TRBV12-3 or TRBV12-4 to TRBJ2-1; 9 bases are a match to TRBD2. The CDR3 sequence is 16 residues long. V lost 6 bases, J lost 8 bases, and 14 bases stayed unmatched. The CDR3 protein is CASSTPRSGSLYEQFF. CDR3 in DNA: TGTGCCAGCAGCACGCCCCGTAGCGGGAGTCTGTATGAGCAGTTCTTC.

The V gene is TRBV2, the J gene TRBJ1-5; tentative D call: TRBD1 (5 bases). V lost 5 bases and J lost 2, with 13 bases in between. The CDR3 contains 15 residues. Germline values: CDR1 SNHLY, CDR2 FYNNEI. CDR3 DNA: TGTGCCAGCAGTACTCAGGGATTGGGCAATCAGCCCCAGCATTTT. Its protein is CASSTQGLGNQPQHF.

The chain combines TRBV24-1 with TRBJ2-3; D gene unclear. This CDR3 is built from 15 residues. The V end was cut by 3 bases, the J end by 2 bases, with 11 bases between. Per the germline V gene, CDR1 is KGHDR and CDR2 is SFDVKD. Here the CDR3 DNA reads TGTGCCACCAGTGATCCAGGCCCGCTCACAGATACGCAGTATTTT. The encoded protein is CATSDPGPLTDTQYF.

CDR3 sequence: CASSPSQGPTDSPLHF. In DNA form, the CDR3 reads TGTGCCAGCTCACCATCGCAGGGGCCTACCGATTCACCCCTCCACTTT. The chain uses TRBV18 and TRBJ1-6; a weak D match, TRBD1 (6 bases). CDR1 and CDR2 (germline): KGHSH, LQKENI. V lost 2 bases, J lost 8 bases, and 16 bases lay in between. CDR3 length: 16 residues.

This clonotype showed up many times. The V call is TRBV20-1, the J call TRBJ2-1; 12 positions agree with TRBD2. Germline loops: CDR1 DFQATT, CDR2 SNEGSKA (reference sequence). The CDR3 spans 14 residues. Unmatched junction bases numbered 8, after V lost 6 bases and J lost 8 bases. Here the CDR3 reads CSAPLAGGPDEQFF. In DNA, the CDR3 is TGCAGTGCGCCGCTAGCGGGAGGGCCGGATGAGCAGTTCTTC.

This clonotype has just a few counts. This rearrangement joins TRBV29-1 to TRBJ2-7, with D unclear. The V gene's germline CDR1 is SQVTM and CDR2 ANQGSEA. Between the trimmed V and J ends, which lost 8 bases and 2 bases, there was a span of 13 bases. CDR3 length: 12 residues. The CDR3 is CSTRSTTYEQYF. The CDR3 DNA is TGCAGCACTCGGAGCACCACCTACGAGCAGTACTTC.

About this clonotype: Mismatch with germline at one junction end may stem from a read error. The V and J genes are TRBV5-1 and TRBJ2-7; a weak D match, TRBD1 (6 bases). Germline lookup yields CDR1 SGHRS and CDR2 YFSETQ. This CDR3 region has 14 residues. As DNA, the CDR3 is TGCGCCAGCAGCATTCGGACAGACCCCTACGAGCGGTACTTC. As protein: CASSIRTDPYERYF.

The chain employs TRBV20-1 and TRBJ2-3; a possible D gene is TRBD1 (5 bases). The CDR3 spans 14 residues. V lost 6 bases and J lost 2, with 15 bases in between. CDR1 and CDR2 from the germline V gene are DFQATT and SNEGSKA (reference sequence). CDR3 DNA: TGCAGTGCCGACGTTATGGGGCACACAGATACGCAGTATTTT. Translation gives CSADVMGHTDTQYF.

The rearrangement joins TRBV6-5 to TRBJ2-2; 9 bases match TRBD2. Germline V gene sequence: CDR1 MNHEY, CDR2 SVGAGI. Germline trimming cut 3 bases from V and 7 bases from J; bases unmatched to any gene: 9. This CDR3 is 16 amino acids long. The CDR3 nucleotides are TGTGCCAGCAGTTATGTAGCGGGAGAGATGAACGGGGAGCTGTTTTTT. It encodes CASSYVAGEMNGELFF.

The chain couples TRBV10-3 to TRBJ2-3, with 8 bases matching TRBD2. Germline trimming cut 4 bases from V and 0 bases from J; bases unmatched to any gene: 6. CDR3 length: 16 residues. CDR1 is ENHRY, CDR2 SYGVKD, per germline. The CDR3 protein is CAISAAGGSSTDTQYF. The CDR3 DNA is TGTGCCATCAGTGCGGCGGGGGGCTCTAGCACAGATACGCAGTATTTT.

There are many counts of this clonotype. The chain links TRBV5-6 to TRBJ2-1; 8 bases line up with TRBD2. The germline CDR1 and CDR2 sequences are SGHDT and YYEEEE. Germline trimming cut 4 bases from V and 2 bases from J; bases unmatched to any gene: 8. CDR3 length: 16 residues. CDR3 amino acids: CASSPGGNFAYNEQFF. The CDR3 nucleotides are TGTGCCAGCAGCCCGGGAGGGAATTTCGCCTACAATGAGCAGTTCTTC.

This clonotype was counted a few times. The V call is TRBV20-1, the J call TRBJ2-3; 10 bases match TRBD2. This CDR3 region has 17 residues. CDR1 and CDR2 from the germline V gene are DFQATT and SNEGSKA (reference sequence). V lost 5 bases and J lost 1; bases outside the gene matches: 12. This chain's CDR3 is CSARTRWTSGGTDTQYF. The CDR3 DNA reads TGCAGTGCTCGTACAAGGTGGACTAGCGGAGGCACAGATACGCAGTATTTT.

This clonotype appeared a few times. The gene calls are TRBV12-3 or TRBV12-4 and TRBJ2-1; D is unclear. Trimming cost V 1 base and J 5 bases, with 3 bases left between them. This CDR3 comprises 12 residues. CDR3 nucleotide sequence: TGTGCCAGCAGTTTAGACCACAATGAGCAGTTCTTC. Its protein product is CASSLDHNEQFF.

This chain links TRBV7-9 with TRBJ2-1, with 12 bases lining up with TRBD2. The CDR3 sequence is 17 residues long. Germline CDR1 is SEHNR and CDR2 is FQNEAQ (reference sequence). V was clipped by 5 bases and J by 3 bases; unmatched bases: 8. The CDR3 DNA sequence: TGTGCCAGCAGCCCTACCCCTAGCGGGAGGGACTACAATGAGCAGTTCTTC. Translation gives CASSPTPSGRDYNEQFF.

This clonotype appeared a few times. The chain recombines TRBV10-3 with TRBJ2-1; 7 bases match TRBD2. This CDR3 contains 13 residues. The germline gives CDR1 ENHRY, CDR2 SYGVKD. The trim removed 10 bases at V and 7 bases at J, leaving 10 bases unmatched. The CDR3 nucleotides read TGTGCCACCGCGCCCAGCGGGGAGAATGAGCAGTTCTTC. This codes for CATAPSGENEQFF.

This clonotype came up a few times. The chain employs TRBV6-5 and TRBJ2-1; 10 positions agree with TRBD2. V lost 2 bases and J lost 2; bases outside the gene matches: 3. The CDR3 runs 16 residues. CDR1 and CDR2 from the germline V gene are MNHEY and SVGAGI. The CDR3 nucleotides read TGTGCCAGCAGTTACCCAGCGGGAGGGGCCTACAATGAGCAGTTCTTC. Translating gives CASSYPAGGAYNEQFF.

This clonotype was found a few times. The chain uses TRBV10-3 and TRBJ2-7; TRBD2 aligns across 11 bases. This CDR3 region has 13 residues. The germline gives CDR1 ENHRY, CDR2 SYGVKD. V lost 8 bases, J lost 1 base, and 1 base stayed unmatched. CDR3: CAIGTSGSYEQYF. The CDR3 DNA sequence: TGTGCCATCGGGACTAGCGGTTCCTACGAGCAGTACTTC.